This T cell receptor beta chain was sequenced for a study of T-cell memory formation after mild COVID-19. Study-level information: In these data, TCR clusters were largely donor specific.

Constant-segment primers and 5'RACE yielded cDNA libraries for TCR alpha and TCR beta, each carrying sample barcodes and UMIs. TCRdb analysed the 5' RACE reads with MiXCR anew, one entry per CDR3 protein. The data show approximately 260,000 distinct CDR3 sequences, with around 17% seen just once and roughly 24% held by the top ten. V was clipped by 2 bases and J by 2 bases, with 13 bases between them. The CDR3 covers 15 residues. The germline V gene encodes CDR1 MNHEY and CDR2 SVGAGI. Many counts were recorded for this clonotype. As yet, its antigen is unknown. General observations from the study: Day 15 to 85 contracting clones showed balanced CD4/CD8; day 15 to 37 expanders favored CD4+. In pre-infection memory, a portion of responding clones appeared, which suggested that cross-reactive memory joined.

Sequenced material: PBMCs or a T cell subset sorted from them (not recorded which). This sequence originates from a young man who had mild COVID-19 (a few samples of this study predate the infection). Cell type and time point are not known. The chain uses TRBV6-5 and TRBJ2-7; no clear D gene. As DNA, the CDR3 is TGTGCCAGCAGTTACCCCCGAGCAGCGCCCTACGAGCAGTACTTC. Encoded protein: CASSYPRAAPYEQYF.